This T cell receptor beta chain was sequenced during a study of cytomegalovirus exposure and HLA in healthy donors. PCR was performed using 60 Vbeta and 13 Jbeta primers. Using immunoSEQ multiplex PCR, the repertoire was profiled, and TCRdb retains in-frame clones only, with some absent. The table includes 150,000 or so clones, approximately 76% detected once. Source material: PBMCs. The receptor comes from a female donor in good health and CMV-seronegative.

The CDR3 reads CASSLGPGGGQPQHF. The CDR3 nucleotides are TGTGCCAGCAGCTTGGGCCCCGGGGGAGGTCAGCCCCAGCATTTT. The rearrangement uses TRBV5-4 and TRBJ1-5; possibly TRBD1 for D (5 bases). The CDR3 length is 15 residues. Germline CDR1 and CDR2: SGHNT and YYREEE (reference sequence). The V and J ends lost 0 bases and 6 bases respectively, with 13 bases between them. The full variable domain, its missing parts supplied by reference TRBV5-4 and TRBJ1-5, is ETGVTQSPTHLIKTRGQQVTLRCSSQSGHNTVSWYQQALGQGPQFIFQYYREEENGRGNFPPRFSGLQFPNYSSELNVNALELDDSALYLCASSLGPGGGQPQHFGDGTRLSIL.